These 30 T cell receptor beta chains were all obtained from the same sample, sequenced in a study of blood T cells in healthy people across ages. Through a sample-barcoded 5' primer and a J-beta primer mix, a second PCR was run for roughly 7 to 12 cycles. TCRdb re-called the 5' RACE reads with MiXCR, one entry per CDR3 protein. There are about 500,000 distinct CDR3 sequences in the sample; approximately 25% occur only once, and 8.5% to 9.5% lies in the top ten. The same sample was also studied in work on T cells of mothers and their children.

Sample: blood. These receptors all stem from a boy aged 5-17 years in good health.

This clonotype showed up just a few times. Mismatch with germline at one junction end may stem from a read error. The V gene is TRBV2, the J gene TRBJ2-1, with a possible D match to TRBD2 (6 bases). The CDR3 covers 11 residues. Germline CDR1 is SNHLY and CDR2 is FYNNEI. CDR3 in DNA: TGTGCCAGCAGTAGGGACTCCGCGGGGCTCTTC. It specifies CASSRDSAGLF.

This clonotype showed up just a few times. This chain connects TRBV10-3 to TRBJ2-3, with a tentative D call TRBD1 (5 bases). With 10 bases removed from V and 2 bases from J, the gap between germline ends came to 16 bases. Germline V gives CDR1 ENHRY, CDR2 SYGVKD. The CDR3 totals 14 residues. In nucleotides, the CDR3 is TGTGCCACCAAAACAGGCGCCATCACAGATACGCAGTATTTT. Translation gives CATKTGAITDTQYF.

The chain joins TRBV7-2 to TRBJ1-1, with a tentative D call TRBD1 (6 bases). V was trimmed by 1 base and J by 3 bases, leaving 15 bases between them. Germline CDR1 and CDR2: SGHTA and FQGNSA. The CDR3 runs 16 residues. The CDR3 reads CASSLVGGRMDTEAFF. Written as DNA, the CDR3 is TGTGCCAGCAGCTTAGTGGGGGGGCGCATGGACACTGAAGCTTTCTTT. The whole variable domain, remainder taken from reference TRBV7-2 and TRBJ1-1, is GAGVSQSPSNKVTEKGKDVELRCDPISGHTALYWYRQSLGQGLEFLIYFQGNSAPDKSGLPSDRFSAERTGGSVSTLTIQRTQQEDSAVYLCASSLVGGRMDTEAFFGQGTRLTVV.

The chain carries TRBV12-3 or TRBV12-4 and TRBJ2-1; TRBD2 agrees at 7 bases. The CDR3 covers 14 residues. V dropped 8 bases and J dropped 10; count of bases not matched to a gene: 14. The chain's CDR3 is CASGWSAGALEQFF. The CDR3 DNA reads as TGTGCCAGCGGTTGGTCGGCGGGAGCCTTGGAGCAGTTCTTC.

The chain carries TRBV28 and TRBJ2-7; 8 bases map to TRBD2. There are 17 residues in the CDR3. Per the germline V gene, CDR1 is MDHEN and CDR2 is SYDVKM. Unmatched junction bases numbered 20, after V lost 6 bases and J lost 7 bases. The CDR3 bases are TGTGCCAGCAGAGGCTGGCAAGCGGGAGAGGACTTGGGGGAGCAGTACTTC. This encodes CASRGWQAGEDLGEQYF. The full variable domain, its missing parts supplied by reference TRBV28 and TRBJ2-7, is DVKVTQSSRYLVKRTGEKVFLECVQDMDHENMFWYRQDPGLGLRLIYFSYDVKMKEKGDIPEGYSVSREKKERFSLILESASTNQTSMYLCASRGWQAGEDLGEQYFGPGTRLTVT.

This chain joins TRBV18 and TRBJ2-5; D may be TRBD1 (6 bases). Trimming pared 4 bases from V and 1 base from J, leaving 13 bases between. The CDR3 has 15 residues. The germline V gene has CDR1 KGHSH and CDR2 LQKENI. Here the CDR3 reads CASSRGQGTQETQYF. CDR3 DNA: TGTGCCAGCTCACGTGGGCAGGGGACCCAAGAGACCCAGTACTTC.

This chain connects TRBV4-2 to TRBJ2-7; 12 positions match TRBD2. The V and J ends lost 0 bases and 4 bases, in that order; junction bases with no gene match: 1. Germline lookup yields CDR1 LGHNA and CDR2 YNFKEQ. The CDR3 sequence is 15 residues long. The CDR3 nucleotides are TGTGCCAGCAGCCAAGAAACTAGCGGGGGGTACGAGCAGTACTTC. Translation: CASSQETSGGYEQYF.

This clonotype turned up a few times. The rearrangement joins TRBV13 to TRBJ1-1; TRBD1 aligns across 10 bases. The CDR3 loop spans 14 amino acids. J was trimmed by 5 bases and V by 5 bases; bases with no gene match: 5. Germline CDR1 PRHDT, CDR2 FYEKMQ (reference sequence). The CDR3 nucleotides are TGTGCCAGCAGCCAGGGACAGGGGTGGACTGAAGCTTTCTTT. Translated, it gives CASSQGQGWTEAFF.

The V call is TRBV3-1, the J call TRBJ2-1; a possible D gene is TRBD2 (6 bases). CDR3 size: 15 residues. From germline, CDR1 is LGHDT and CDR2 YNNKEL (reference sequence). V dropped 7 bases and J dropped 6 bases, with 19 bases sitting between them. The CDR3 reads CASTSEGLGGNEQFF. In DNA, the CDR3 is TGTGCCAGCACCTCGGAGGGCCTCGGAGGCAATGAGCAGTTCTTC.

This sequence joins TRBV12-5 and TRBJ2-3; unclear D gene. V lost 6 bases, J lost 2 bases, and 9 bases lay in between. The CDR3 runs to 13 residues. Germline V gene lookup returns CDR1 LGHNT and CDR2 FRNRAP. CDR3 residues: CASGSGPTDTQYF. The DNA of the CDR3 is TGTGCTAGTGGAAGTGGACCCACAGATACGCAGTATTTT.

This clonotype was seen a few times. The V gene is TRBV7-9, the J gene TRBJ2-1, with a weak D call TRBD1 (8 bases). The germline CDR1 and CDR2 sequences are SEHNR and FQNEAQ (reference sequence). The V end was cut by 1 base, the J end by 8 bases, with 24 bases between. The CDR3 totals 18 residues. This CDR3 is CASSLVSVRQGRAHEQFF. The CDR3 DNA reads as TGTGCCAGCAGCTTAGTGTCCGTTCGACAGGGGAGGGCGCATGAGCAGTTCTTC.

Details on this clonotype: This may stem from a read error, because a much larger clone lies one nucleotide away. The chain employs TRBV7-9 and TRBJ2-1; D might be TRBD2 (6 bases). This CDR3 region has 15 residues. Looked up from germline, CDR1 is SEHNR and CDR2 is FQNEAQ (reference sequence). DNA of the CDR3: TGTGCCAGCAGCCGGGAGACGGGAGCTTGGAATGAGCGGTTCTTC. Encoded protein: CASSRETGAWNERFF.

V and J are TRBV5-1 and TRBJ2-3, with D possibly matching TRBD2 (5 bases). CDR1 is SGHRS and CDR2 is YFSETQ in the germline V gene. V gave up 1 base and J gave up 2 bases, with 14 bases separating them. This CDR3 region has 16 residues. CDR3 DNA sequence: TGCGCCAGCAGCTTGAGTTCGCGGGCCAACACAGATACGCAGTATTTT. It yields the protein CASSLSSRANTDTQYF.

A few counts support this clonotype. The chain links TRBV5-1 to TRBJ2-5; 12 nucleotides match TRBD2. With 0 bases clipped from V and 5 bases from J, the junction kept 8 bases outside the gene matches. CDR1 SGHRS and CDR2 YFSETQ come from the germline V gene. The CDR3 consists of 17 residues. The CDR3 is CASSLARTSGVRETQYF. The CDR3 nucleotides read TGCGCCAGCAGCTTGGCCCGGACTAGCGGGGTACGGGAGACCCAGTACTTC.

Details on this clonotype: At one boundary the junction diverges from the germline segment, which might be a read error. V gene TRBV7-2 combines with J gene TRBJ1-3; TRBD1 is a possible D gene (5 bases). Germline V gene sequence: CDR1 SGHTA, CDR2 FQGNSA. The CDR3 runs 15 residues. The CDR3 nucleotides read TGTGCCAGCGGCTTAGGGGCAGCCTCTGGAAACACCATATATTTT. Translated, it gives CASGLGAASGNTIYF. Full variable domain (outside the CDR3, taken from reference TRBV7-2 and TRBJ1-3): GAGVSQSPSNKVTEKGKDVELRCDPISGHTALYWYRQSLGQGLEFLIYFQGNSAPDKSGLPSDRFSAERTGGSVSTLTIQRTQQEDSAVYLCASGLGAASGNTIYFGEGSWLTVV.

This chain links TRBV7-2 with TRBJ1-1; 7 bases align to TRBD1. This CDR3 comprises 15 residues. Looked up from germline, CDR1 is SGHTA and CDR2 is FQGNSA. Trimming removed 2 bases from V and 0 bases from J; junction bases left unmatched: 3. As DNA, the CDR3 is TGTGCCAGCAGCTTAAACAGGGGCCTGAACACTGAAGCTTTCTTT. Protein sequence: CASSLNRGLNTEAFF.

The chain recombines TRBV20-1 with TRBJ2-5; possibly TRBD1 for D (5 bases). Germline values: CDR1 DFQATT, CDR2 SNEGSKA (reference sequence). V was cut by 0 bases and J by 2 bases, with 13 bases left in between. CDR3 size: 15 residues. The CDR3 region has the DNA TGCAGTGCTAGAGATCCCGAGACAGCACAAGAGACCCAGTACTTC. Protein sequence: CSARDPETAQETQYF.

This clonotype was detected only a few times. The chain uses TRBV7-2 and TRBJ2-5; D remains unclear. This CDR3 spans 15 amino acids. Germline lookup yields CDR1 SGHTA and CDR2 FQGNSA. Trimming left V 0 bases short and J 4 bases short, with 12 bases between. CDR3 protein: CASSLAGRSIETQYF. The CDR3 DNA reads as TGTGCCAGCAGCTTAGCGGGCAGGTCTATAGAGACCCAGTACTTC.

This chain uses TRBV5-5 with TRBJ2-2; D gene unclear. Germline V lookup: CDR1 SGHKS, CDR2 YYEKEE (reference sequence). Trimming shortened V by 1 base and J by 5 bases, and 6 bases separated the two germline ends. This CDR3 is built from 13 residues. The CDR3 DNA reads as TGTGCCAGCAGCTTGTTGGTAACCGGGGAGCTGTTTTTT. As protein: CASSLLVTGELFF.

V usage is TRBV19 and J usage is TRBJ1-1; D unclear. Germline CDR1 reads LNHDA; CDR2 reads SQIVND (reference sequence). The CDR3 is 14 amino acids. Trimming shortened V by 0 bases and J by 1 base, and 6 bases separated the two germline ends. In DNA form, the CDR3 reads TGTGCCAGTAGTATAGAGGCAGGGAACACTGAAGCTTTCTTT. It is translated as CASSIEAGNTEAFF.

CDR3: CSARDVRLLGYTF. For the CDR3, the DNA is TGCAGTGCTAGAGACGTTAGACTCCTTGGCTACACCTTC. This chain uses TRBV20-1 with TRBJ1-2, with D uncertain. Germline V lookup: CDR1 DFQATT, CDR2 SNEGSKA (reference sequence). There are 13 residues in the CDR3. V shed 0 bases and J shed 7 bases, with 12 bases lying between them.

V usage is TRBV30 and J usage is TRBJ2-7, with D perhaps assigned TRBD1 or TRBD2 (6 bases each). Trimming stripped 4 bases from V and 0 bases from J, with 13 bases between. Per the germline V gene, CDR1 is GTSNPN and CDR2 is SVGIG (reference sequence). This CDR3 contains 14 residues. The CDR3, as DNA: TGTGCCTGGAATGGGGGGCCTGGCTCCTACGAGCAGTACTTC. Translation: CAWNGGPGSYEQYF.

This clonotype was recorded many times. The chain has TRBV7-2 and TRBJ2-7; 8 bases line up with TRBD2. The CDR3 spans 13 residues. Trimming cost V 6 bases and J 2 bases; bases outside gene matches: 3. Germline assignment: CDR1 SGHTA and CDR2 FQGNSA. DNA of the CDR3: TGTGCCAGCAGTTCAGCGGGAGCCTACGAGCAGTACTTC. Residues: CASSSAGAYEQYF. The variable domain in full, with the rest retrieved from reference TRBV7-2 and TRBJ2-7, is GAGVSQSPSNKVTEKGKDVELRCDPISGHTALYWYRQSLGQGLEFLIYFQGNSAPDKSGLPSDRFSAERTGGSVSTLTIQRTQQEDSAVYLCASSSAGAYEQYFGPGTRLTVT.

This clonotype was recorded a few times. The CDR3 loop reads CASSVEGTGGNEKLFF. The CDR3 nucleotides read TGTGCCAGCAGCGTAGAAGGGACAGGGGGTAATGAAAAACTGTTTTTT. The V gene is TRBV9, the J gene TRBJ1-4; TRBD1 matches at 11 bases. The CDR3 has 16 amino acids. Germline-derived CDR1 and CDR2 are SGDLS and YYNGEE. V trimming: 0 bases; J trimming: 4 bases; junction bases outside the gene matches: 2.

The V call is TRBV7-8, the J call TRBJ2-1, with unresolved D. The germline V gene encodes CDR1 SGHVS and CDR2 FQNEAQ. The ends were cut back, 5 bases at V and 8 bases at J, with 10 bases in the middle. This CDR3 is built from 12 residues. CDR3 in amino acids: CASSRPRDEQFF. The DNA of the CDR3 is TGTGCCAGCAGCCGGCCTAGGGATGAGCAGTTCTTC.

CDR3 in amino acids: CSVEDPTGRSYEQYF. CDR3 DNA sequence: TGCAGCGTTGAAGATCCCACGGGGCGCTCCTACGAGCAGTACTTC. The chain employs TRBV29-1 and TRBJ2-5, with D possibly called TRBD1 or TRBD2 (5 bases each). The DNA end is a closer match to TRBJ2-7, so the J assignment may be wrong. The length of the CDR3 is 15 residues. From germline, CDR1 is SQVTM and CDR2 ANQGSEA.

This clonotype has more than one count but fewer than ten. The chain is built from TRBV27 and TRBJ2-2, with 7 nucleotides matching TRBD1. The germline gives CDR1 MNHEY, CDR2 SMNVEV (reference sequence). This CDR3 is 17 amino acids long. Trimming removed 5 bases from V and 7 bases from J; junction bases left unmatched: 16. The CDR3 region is CASSPGQLIGRLGELFF. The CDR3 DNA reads TGTGCCAGCAGTCCGGGACAGCTAATCGGTCGGCTCGGGGAGCTGTTTTTT.

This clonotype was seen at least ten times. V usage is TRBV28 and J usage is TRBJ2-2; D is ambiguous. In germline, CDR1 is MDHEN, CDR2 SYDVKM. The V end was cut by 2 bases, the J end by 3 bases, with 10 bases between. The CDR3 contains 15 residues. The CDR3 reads CASSLGRVDTGELFF. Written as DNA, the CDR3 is TGTGCCAGCAGTTTAGGACGGGTAGACACCGGGGAGCTGTTTTTT.

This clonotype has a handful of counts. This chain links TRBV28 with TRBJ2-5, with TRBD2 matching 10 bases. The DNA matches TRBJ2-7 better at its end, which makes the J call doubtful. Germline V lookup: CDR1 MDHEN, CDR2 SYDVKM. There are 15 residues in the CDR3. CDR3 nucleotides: TGTGCCAGCAGTTCAGGACTAGCGGCATCCTACGAGCAGTACTTC. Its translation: CASSSGLAASYEQYF.

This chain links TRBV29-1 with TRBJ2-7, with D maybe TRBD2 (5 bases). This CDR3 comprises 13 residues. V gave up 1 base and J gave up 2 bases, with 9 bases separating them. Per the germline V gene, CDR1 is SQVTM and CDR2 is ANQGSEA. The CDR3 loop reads CSVEGTGTYEQYF. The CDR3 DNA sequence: TGCAGCGTTGAAGGGACCGGGACCTACGAGCAGTACTTC.